This T cell receptor (beta chain) was sequenced during a study of T cells in Graves' hyperthyroidism and ophthalmopathy. RNA transcripts gave rise to amplified TCR beta CDR3 regions. The HTBI primer set was used in a first-round RT-PCR of the TCR CDR3. TCRdb reanalysed the multiplex PCR reads using MiXCR and keeps one entry per CDR3 protein. The sample has about 600,000 distinct CDR3 sequences; around 15% are singletons. Worth noting for this clonotype: A much larger clone lies one base from this, so it may be a read error.

CDR3 length: 16 amino acids. CDR1 and CDR2 (germline): MNHNS, SASEGT. The source of this sequence is a woman aged 45-59 years with Graves' ophthalmopathy. The sequencing sample was made of blood. The J gene is TRBJ1-1, the V gene TRBV6-1; D unclear. The CDR3 DNA reads as TGTGCCAGCAGTTCTGGACGCTCAATCCGGAACACTGAAGCTCTCTTT. The encoded protein is CASSSGRSIRNTEALF.